The 28 T cell receptor beta chains reported below all come from one sample, sequenced in a study of blood T cell repertoires in COVID-19. Sequenced by immunoSEQ multiplex PCR; TCRdb stores in-frame clones only, minus some. The sample contains 70,000 or so clones, over 75% of which appear only once. The sequenced sample was peripheral blood. The receptors come from a man aged 80 or over with acute or convalescent COVID-19.

J is TRBJ1-4 and V is TRBV14; D is undetermined. Deletions cut 4 bases from V and 0 bases from J, with 9 bases between. Germline values: CDR1 SGHDN, CDR2 FVKESK. This CDR3 is built from 15 residues. In DNA, the CDR3 is TGTGCCAGCAGCCCACGACTTGCAACTAATGAAAAACTGTTTTTT. It yields the protein CASSPRLATNEKLFF.

V and J are TRBV5-1 and TRBJ2-1; 9 nucleotides line up with TRBD2. V was clipped by 0 bases and J by 8 bases; unmatched bases: 3. The CDR3 has 14 residues. Per germline, CDR1 SGHRS and CDR2 YFSETQ. CDR3 bases: TGCGCCAGCAGCTTGGGGCGGGAGGGGGATGAGCAGTTCTTC. Protein product: CASSLGREGDEQFF.

J is TRBJ2-3 and V is TRBV5-4; the D gene is possibly TRBD2 (5 bases). Germline V lookup: CDR1 SGHNT, CDR2 YYREEE (reference sequence). Between the trimmed V and J ends, which lost 3 bases and 1 base, there was a span of 12 bases. CDR3 length: 15 residues. CDR3 loop: CASSSSLAGTDTQYF. CDR3 bases: TGTGCCAGCAGCTCATCCCTAGCCGGCACAGATACGCAGTATTTT.

This clone occurred a few times. This chain joins TRBV5-1 and TRBJ2-7, with TRBD1 matching 10 bases. V lost 9 bases to trimming and J lost 4 bases; unmatched junction nucleotides: 7. From germline, CDR1 is SGHRS and CDR2 YFSETQ. This CDR3 spans 13 amino acids. CDR3: CATLRDRGYEQYF. The CDR3, as DNA: TGCGCCACCCTGAGGGACAGGGGATACGAGCAGTACTTC. Variable domain in full (rest from reference TRBV5-1 and TRBJ2-7): KAGVTQTPRYLIKTRGQQVTLSCSPISGHRSVSWYQQTPGQGLQFLFEYFSETQRNKGNFPGRFSGRQFSNSRSEMNVSTLELGDSALYLCATLRDRGYEQYFGPGTRLTVT.

The J gene is TRBJ2-1, the V gene TRBV29-1; D perhaps matches TRBD2 (5 bases). This CDR3 contains 12 residues. Trimming took 6 bases from V and 9 from J, leaving 15 bases between them. Germline-derived CDR1 and CDR2 are SQVTM and ANQGSEA. The CDR3 nucleotides are TGCAGCGTGGCGGGCCCCCCTCCTGAGCAGTTCTTC. Translating it yields CSVAGPPPEQFF.

V gene TRBV4-3 combines with J gene TRBJ1-1; D might be TRBD1 (5 bases). Germline assignment: CDR1 LGHNA and CDR2 YSLEER. V was trimmed by 6 bases and J by 6 bases, leaving 20 bases between them. The CDR3 has 15 amino acids. CDR3 amino acids: CASRGTALRGAEAFF. CDR3 bases: TGCGCCAGCAGGGGGACGGCTTTGCGGGGGGCTGAAGCTTTCTTT.

The chain joins TRBV12-3 or TRBV12-4 to TRBJ2-1, with TRBD2 matching 8 bases. The CDR3 runs to 13 residues. The junction had 5 bases not matched to a gene; V was cut back by 5 bases and J by 8 bases. The CDR3 reads CASSVGGRYEQFF. The DNA of the CDR3 is TGTGCCAGCAGTGTGGGCGGGAGGTATGAGCAGTTCTTC.

The rearrangement joins TRBV10-3 to TRBJ1-3; D unclear. The germline V gene encodes CDR1 ENHRY and CDR2 SYGVKD. Deletions cut 3 bases from V and 0 bases from J, with 9 bases between. The CDR3 runs to 15 residues. This chain's CDR3 is CAISETVTSGNTIYF. The CDR3 region has the DNA TGTGCCATCAGTGAAACAGTTACCTCTGGAAACACCATATATTTT.

Here the CDR3 DNA reads TGTGCCTGGAGTGTAACCGGGGATCAGCCCCAGCATTTT. This gives the protein CAWSVTGDQPQHF. The rearrangement uses TRBV30 and TRBJ1-5; no clear D gene. The V end lost 0 bases, the J end lost 5 bases, and 8 bases lay between the germline ends. This CDR3 has 13 amino acids. Looked up from germline, CDR1 is GTSNPN and CDR2 is SVGIG (reference sequence).

The chain joins TRBV25-1 to TRBJ2-1, with 7 bases identical to TRBD2. Looked up from germline, CDR1 is MGHDK and CDR2 is SYGVNS. The ends lost 3 bases at V and 8 bases at J; junction bases unmatched: 10. There are 15 residues in the CDR3. The CDR3 nucleotides are TGTGCCAGCAGTGACGCGGGCGGGAGAGATGATGAGCAGTTCTTC. This gives the protein CASSDAGGRDDEQFF.

The rearrangement uses TRBV10-1 and TRBJ2-2, with 9 nucleotides matching TRBD2. V was clipped by 3 bases and J by 7 bases; unmatched bases: 12. The germline V gene has CDR1 WNHNN and CDR2 SYGVQD (reference sequence). CDR3 length: 17 amino acids. The CDR3 coding sequence is TGCGCCAGCAGTGAAGCAAGGGCTAGCGGGAACGACGGGGAGCTGTTTTTT. It yields the protein CASSEARASGNDGELFF.

The V gene is TRBV5-1, the J gene TRBJ2-2; D is possibly TRBD2 (6 bases). V gave up 2 bases and J gave up 4 bases, with 15 bases separating them. This CDR3 is built from 16 residues. Germline CDR1 SGHRS, CDR2 YFSETQ. CDR3 amino acids: CASSLVRDSITGELFF. CDR3 in DNA: TGCGCCAGCAGCTTAGTACGGGACTCTATCACCGGGGAGCTGTTTTTT.

This clone is a singleton in its sample. The chain couples TRBV3-1 (or the pseudogene TRBV3-2) to TRBJ1-1; 7 nucleotides line up with TRBD1. Per the germline V gene, CDR1 is LGHDT and CDR2 is YNNKEL (reference sequence). J was trimmed by 4 bases and V by 3 bases; bases with no gene match: 5. This CDR3 spans 14 amino acids. The CDR3 nucleotides read TGTGCCAGCAGCCACAGGCAGGGGGGCACTGAAGCTTTCTTT. Its translation: CASSHRQGGTEAFF.

The gene calls are TRBV7-2 and TRBJ2-7, with D maybe TRBD2 (5 bases). Trimming removed 5 bases from V and 2 bases from J, with 13 bases in between. This CDR3 has 14 residues. Germline V lookup: CDR1 SGHTA, CDR2 FQGNSA. In DNA form, the CDR3 reads TGTGCCAGCAGCCCTCCAGGTAGCGCCTACGAGCAGTACTTC. Protein: CASSPPGSAYEQYF. The full variable domain, with the rest looked up from reference TRBV7-2 and TRBJ2-7, is GAGVSQSPSNKVTEKGKDVELRCDPISGHTALYWYRQSLGQGLEFLIYFQGNSAPDKSGLPSDRFSAERTGGSVSTLTIQRTQQEDSAVYLCASSPPGSAYEQYFGPGTRLTVT.

The chain joins TRBV6-5 to TRBJ1-1; weak D call: TRBD1 (6 bases). The germline V gene encodes CDR1 MNHEY and CDR2 SVGAGI. This CDR3 has 15 residues. Trimming pared 0 bases from V and 5 bases from J, leaving 13 bases between. The DNA of the CDR3 is TGTGCCAGCAGTTACTCACAGGGTTTTGGTACTGAAGCTTTCTTT. This translates into CASSYSQGFGTEAFF.

The V and J genes are TRBV9 and TRBJ1-6; TRBD1 aligns across 7 bases. V gave up 3 bases and J gave up 9 bases; unmatched junction bases: 6. The CDR3 is made up of 14 amino acids. Germline CDR1 is SGDLS and CDR2 is YYNGEE. CDR3 nucleotide sequence: TGTGCCAGCAGCGAAAGACAGGGAAGTTCACCCCTCCACTTT. Amino acids: CASSERQGSSPLHF.

This clone was detected once. This CDR3 reads CASSPDISYEQYF. The CDR3 bases are TGTGCCAGCAGCCCAGACATTTCCTACGAGCAGTACTTC. V usage is TRBV11-2 and J usage is TRBJ2-7, with no clear D. The V end lost 5 bases, the J end lost 1 base, and 9 bases lay between the germline ends. CDR1 is SGHAT, CDR2 FQNNGV, per germline. The CDR3 loop spans 13 amino acids.

This chain uses TRBV19 with TRBJ2-3; 7 bases map to TRBD1. The germline V gene has CDR1 LNHDA and CDR2 SQIVND (reference sequence). The CDR3 contains 16 residues. The J segment lost 9 bases and the V segment lost 3 bases, leaving 15 bases of the junction unmatched. CDR3 in DNA: TGTGCCAGTAGTATTATTGGACAGGTTTCCCGAGGCACGCAGTATTTT. This codes for CASSIIGQVSRGTQYF.

This chain connects TRBV5-1 to TRBJ2-2, with D perhaps matching TRBD2 (5 bases). V lost 5 bases and J lost 0, with 8 bases in between. The germline V gene encodes CDR1 SGHRS and CDR2 YFSETQ. This CDR3 comprises 14 residues. The CDR3 nucleotides read TGCGCCAGCAGAGCCGGGACGAACACCGGGGAGCTGTTTTTT. This translates into CASRAGTNTGELFF.

The chain employs TRBV18 and TRBJ1-2; 8 nucleotides line up with TRBD1. The junction had 3 bases not matched to a gene; V was cut back by 3 bases and J by 0 bases. CDR1 is KGHSH, CDR2 LQKENI, per germline. The CDR3 has 15 residues. CDR3 DNA sequence: TGTGCCAGCTCACCCCGGACAGGGCCTAACTATGGCTACACCTTC. This sequence encodes CASSPRTGPNYGYTF.

The chain uses TRBV27 and TRBJ2-6, with 8 bases identical to TRBD1. The CDR3 totals 18 residues. V was pared by 5 bases and J by 2 bases, with 11 bases of the junction left unmatched. Germline values: CDR1 MNHEY, CDR2 SMNVEV (reference sequence). The CDR3 bases are TGTGCCAGCAGTCCGCGGGAACTCAGGGGGCCTGGGGCCAACGTCCTGACTTTC. Residues: CASSPRELRGPGANVLTF.

This clone was recorded only once. The chain has TRBV7-9 and TRBJ2-1; perhaps TRBD2 as D (6 bases). The V end lost 4 bases, the J end lost 4 bases, and 20 bases lay between the germline ends. CDR1 is SEHNR, CDR2 FQNEAQ, per germline (reference sequence). This CDR3 is built from 17 residues. Here the CDR3 DNA reads TGTGCCAGCAGCTCCCGGTTGGGGAGCGGGTTATACAATGAGCAGTTCTTC. Translated, it gives CASSSRLGSGLYNEQFF.

The chain is built from TRBV5-4 and TRBJ1-3; TRBD1 matches 7 bases. Per germline, CDR1 SGHNT and CDR2 YYREEE (reference sequence). This CDR3 region has 14 residues. With 5 bases clipped from V and 6 bases from J, the junction kept 8 bases outside the gene matches. In DNA form, the CDR3 reads TGTGCCAGCAGTAGGCGACAGGGCGAAAACACCATATATTTT. Amino acid sequence: CASSRRQGENTIYF.

This chain joins TRBV7-6 and TRBJ2-1; 8 bases line up with TRBD1. From germline, CDR1 is SGHVS and CDR2 FNYEAQ. The junction had 11 bases not matched to a gene; V was cut back by 1 base and J by 6 bases. This CDR3 has 17 residues. CDR3 sequence reads: CASSLEASQGARNEQFF. DNA of the CDR3: TGTGCCAGCAGCTTAGAAGCCTCGCAGGGGGCACGCAATGAGCAGTTCTTC.

The V call is TRBV6-2 or TRBV6-3, the J call TRBJ2-7, with D maybe TRBD1 (6 bases). V lost 2 bases, J lost 0 bases, and 14 bases lay in between. The CDR3 totals 16 residues. Germline V gene lookup returns CDR1 MNHEY and CDR2 SVGEGT. The CDR3 spells CASSYPSRGYSYEQYF. As DNA, the CDR3 is TGTGCCAGCAGTTACCCCTCCAGGGGCTACTCCTACGAGCAGTACTTC.

The CDR3 here is CASSVVGPSYGYTF. The CDR3 DNA follows: TGTGCCAGCAGCGTAGTTGGGCCCTCCTATGGCTACACCTTC. The chain combines TRBV9 with TRBJ1-2; unclear D gene. CDR1 SGDLS and CDR2 YYNGEE come from the germline V gene. V shed 0 bases and J shed 4 bases, with 10 bases lying between them. There are 14 residues in the CDR3. The variable domain in full, completed from reference TRBV9 and TRBJ1-2, reads DSGVTQTPKHLITATGQRVTLRCSPRSGDLSVYWYQQSLDQGLQFLIQYYNGEERAKGNILERFSAQQFPDLHSELNLSSLELGDSALYFCASSVVGPSYGYTFGSGTRLTVV.

The chain is built from TRBV30 and TRBJ2-4; 7 bases map to TRBD1. This CDR3 is 13 amino acids long. In germline, CDR1 is GTSNPN, CDR2 SVGIG (reference sequence). J was trimmed by 6 bases and V by 8 bases; bases with no gene match: 10. DNA for the CDR3: TGTGCCCGTGGGACAGAAATGGTAAACATTCAGTACTTC. It specifies CARGTEMVNIQYF.

The V call is TRBV10-1, the J call TRBJ1-1, with a possible D match to TRBD1 (5 bases). Trimming left V 2 bases short and J 7 bases short, with 17 bases between. The CDR3 contains 15 residues. Per germline, CDR1 WNHNN and CDR2 SYGVQD (reference sequence). DNA for the CDR3: TGCGCCAGCAGTGAGGGGAGGGGAGGAAAAATTGAAGCTTTCTTT. This codes for CASSEGRGGKIEAFF.